These 20 T cell receptor beta chains were sequenced from one sample in a study of shared clonotypes between healthy human individuals. Profiled with immunoSEQ multiplex PCR; TCRdb holds only in-frame clones, not every one. The data show hundreds of thousands of clones, more than 70% seen once. Sequenced: memory CD4+ T cells sorted from blood. Subset: CD45RA-negative fraction. All receptors come from a woman aged 25 to 45 in good health.

The chain carries TRBV9 and TRBJ2-2; possibly TRBD1 or TRBD2 for D (5 bases each). Germline assignment: CDR1 SGDLS and CDR2 YYNGEE. This CDR3 is 15 amino acids long. V was cut by 0 bases and J by 4 bases, with 10 bases left in between. CDR3 coding DNA: TGTGCCAGCAGCGTAGTAATGGGGGTCACCGGGGAGCTGTTTTTT. Protein: CASSVVMGVTGELFF.

The chain combines TRBV19 with TRBJ2-2; 10 nucleotides line up with TRBD2. CDR3 size: 16 residues. Trimming at V came to 7 bases and at J to 4 bases, leaving 9 bases not matched to a gene. CDR1 and CDR2 (germline): LNHDA, SQIVND (reference sequence). The CDR3 protein is CASTHVSGRRTGELFF. The CDR3 region has the DNA TGTGCCAGTACCCACGTTAGCGGGAGGCGCACCGGGGAGCTGTTTTTT.

The chain joins TRBV19 to TRBJ1-5; D call uncertain. V dropped 2 bases and J dropped 4 bases, with 6 bases sitting between them. The length of the CDR3 is 13 residues. The germline V gene has CDR1 LNHDA and CDR2 SQIVND (reference sequence). This CDR3 is CASSITGNQPQHF. In DNA form, the CDR3 reads TGTGCCAGTAGTATAACCGGGAATCAGCCCCAGCATTTT. The complete variable domain, with remaining parts taken from reference TRBV19 and TRBJ1-5, reads DGGITQSPKYLFRKEGQNVTLSCEQNLNHDAMYWYRQDPGQGLRLIYYSQIVNDFQKGDIAEGYSVSREKKESFPLTVTSAQKNPTAFYLCASSITGNQPQHFGDGTRLSIL.

The rearrangement links TRBV29-1 to TRBJ1-1, with 9 positions matching TRBD1. The germline CDR1 and CDR2 sequences are SQVTM and ANQGSEA. Unmatched junction bases numbered 7, after V lost 1 base and J lost 4 bases. The CDR3 totals 15 residues. The CDR3, as DNA: TGCAGCGTTGAAGTAGGAGTGACAGGGGGCACTGAAGCTTTCTTT. Residues: CSVEVGVTGGTEAFF.

This clone was seen a handful of times. The genes are TRBV6-4 and TRBJ2-1; 9 bases are shared with TRBD2. CDR3 length: 15 amino acids. Germline V gene sequence: CDR1 MRHNA, CDR2 SNTAGT. Trimming cost V 2 bases and J 8 bases; bases outside gene matches: 7. The CDR3 protein is CASSDEASGIHEQFF. In nucleotides, the CDR3 is TGTGCCAGCAGTGACGAGGCTAGCGGGATCCATGAGCAGTTCTTC.

This sequence joins TRBV27 and TRBJ2-4; no reliable D call. Germline values: CDR1 MNHEY, CDR2 SMNVEV (reference sequence). This CDR3 comprises 13 residues. Trimming took 2 bases from V and 10 from J, leaving 12 bases between them. The CDR3 DNA sequence: TGTGCCAGCAGTTTACCGGCTAGTGGTATTCAGTACTTC. Residues: CASSLPASGIQYF.

This sequence joins TRBV7-7 and TRBJ2-5, with 12 bases identical to TRBD1. CDR3 length: 15 residues. The junction had 5 bases not matched to a gene; V was cut back by 4 bases and J by 5 bases. From germline, CDR1 is SSHAT and CDR2 FNYEAQ (reference sequence). CDR3 sequence reads: CASSSGTGGGETQYF. For the CDR3, the DNA is TGTGCCAGCAGCTCAGGGACAGGGGGCGGTGAGACCCAGTACTTC. The variable domain in full, completed from reference TRBV7-7 and TRBJ2-5, reads GAGVSQSPRYKVTKRGQDVTLRCDPISSHATLYWYQQALGQGPEFLTYFNYEAQPDKSGLPSDRFSAERPEGSISTLTIQRTEQRDSAMYRCASSSGTGGGETQYFGPGTRLLVL.

CDR3 loop: CASSLEALAGVNEQFF. CDR3 bases: TGTGCCAGCAGCTTAGAAGCACTAGCGGGAGTGAATGAGCAGTTCTTC. This chain links TRBV7-2 with TRBJ2-1; 11 bases align to TRBD2. V shed 1 base and J 7 bases; nucleotides not matched to a gene: 6. The CDR3 extends over 16 amino acids. CDR1 SGHTA and CDR2 FQGNSA come from the germline V gene.

The chain combines TRBV6-5 with TRBJ1-1; D not resolved. V lost 6 bases and J 3 bases, leaving 8 bases between the germline ends. Germline V lookup: CDR1 MNHEY, CDR2 SVGAGI. This CDR3 is 12 amino acids long. CDR3: CASSQSDTEAFF. The CDR3 DNA is TGTGCCAGCAGCCAATCGGACACTGAAGCTTTCTTT.

This chain joins TRBV11-2 and TRBJ2-7; D is uncertain. Germline V CDR1 and CDR2: SGHAT, FQNNGV. The CDR3 is 16 amino acids. V lost 0 bases and J lost 3, with 15 bases in between. Written as DNA, the CDR3 is TGTGCCAGCAGCTTAGATCTCTTTGGGCTACACTACGAGCAGTACTTC. Amino acids: CASSLDLFGLHYEQYF.

The chain carries TRBV6-5 and TRBJ1-5, with unresolved D. This CDR3 has 13 residues. Germline loops: CDR1 MNHEY, CDR2 SVGAGI. Trimming took off 2 bases at V and 4 bases at J, with 6 bases between the two ends. CDR3 DNA: TGTGCCAGCAGTTACGTACAGAATCAGCCCCAGCATTTT. Amino acid sequence: CASSYVQNQPQHF.

The chain recombines TRBV7-9 with TRBJ1-1, with no clear D. CDR3 length: 14 residues. Germline-derived CDR1 and CDR2 are SEHNR and FQNEAQ (reference sequence). Trimming removed 3 bases from V and 3 bases from J, with 11 bases in between. The CDR3 DNA reads as TGTGCCAGCAGCTTTGGCAGCCAACACACTGAAGCTTTCTTT. As protein: CASSFGSQHTEAFF.

The chain links TRBV13 to TRBJ2-1; 9 bases agree with TRBD2. This CDR3 is 17 amino acids long. Germline values: CDR1 PRHDT, CDR2 FYEKMQ (reference sequence). The trim removed 5 bases at V and 4 bases at J, leaving 12 bases unmatched. CDR3 loop: CASSPPEREARYNEQFF. In DNA, the CDR3 is TGTGCCAGCAGCCCACCTGAGCGGGAGGCCAGATACAATGAGCAGTTCTTC.

The CDR3 bases are TGCGCCAGCAGCAAAGGGTCTGGTGACGAGCAGTACTTC. Its protein is CASSKGSGDEQYF. The chain is built from TRBV5-1 and TRBJ2-7; unclear D gene. Germline CDR1 SGHRS, CDR2 YFSETQ. The germline V and J ends were trimmed by 4 bases and 5 bases, with 13 bases remaining between them. The length of the CDR3 is 13 residues.

The chain has TRBV28 and TRBJ2-7, with D tentatively TRBD1 (6 bases). Germline CDR1 is MDHEN and CDR2 is SYDVKM. Trimming took 9 bases from V and 0 from J, leaving 18 bases between them. This CDR3 comprises 15 residues. CDR3 loop: CASRGSRTDSYEQYF. CDR3 coding DNA: TGTGCCAGTAGGGGGTCCCGGACCGACTCCTACGAGCAGTACTTC. Drawing the rest from reference TRBV28 and TRBJ2-7, the complete variable domain is DVKVTQSSRYLVKRTGEKVFLECVQDMDHENMFWYRQDPGLGLRLIYFSYDVKMKEKGDIPEGYSVSREKKERFSLILESASTNQTSMYLCASRGSRTDSYEQYFGPGTRLTVT.

This chain uses TRBV13 with TRBJ2-4, with 7 positions matching TRBD1. The trim removed 2 bases at V and 1 base at J, leaving 8 bases unmatched. Germline CDR1 reads PRHDT; CDR2 reads FYEKMQ (reference sequence). This CDR3 region has 17 residues. This CDR3 reads CASSLRQGTTAKNIQYF. CDR3 nucleotide sequence: TGTGCCAGCAGCTTACGACAGGGAACAACTGCCAAAAACATTCAGTACTTC.

The chain has TRBV6-5 and TRBJ2-4; 8 bases are shared with TRBD1. Losses at the gene ends were 0 bases for V and 9 bases for J; bases not matched to a gene: 10. The CDR3 has 16 residues. Germline V gives CDR1 MNHEY, CDR2 SVGAGI. This chain's CDR3 is CASSYSGTGQRSIQYF. CDR3 nucleotides: TGTGCCAGCAGTTACTCAGGGACAGGTCAAAGAAGCATTCAGTACTTC.

In the case of this clone: Germline is not matched at one junction end, which may reflect a read error. The V and J genes are TRBV20-1 and TRBJ1-2, with 7 bases identical to TRBD1. The CDR3 is 10 amino acids. Germline V CDR1 and CDR2: DFQATT, SNEGSKA (reference sequence). The CDR3 DNA sequence: TGCAGTGCTGGCGACCTGGGACAGCACTTC. Its translation: CSAGDLGQHF.

A few counts support this clone. The chain employs TRBV7-2 and TRBJ2-7; a possible D gene is TRBD1 (6 bases). CDR1 is SGHTA and CDR2 is FQGNSA in the germline V gene. V lost 4 bases and J lost 5, with 15 bases in between. The CDR3 has 14 residues. CDR3 sequence (DNA): TGTGCCAGCAGCTCGACAGGAACCCGCAACGAGCAGTACTTC. This sequence encodes CASSSTGTRNEQYF.

This clone was detected many times. The chain employs TRBV5-1 and TRBJ2-5; D gene unclear. Germline V lookup: CDR1 SGHRS, CDR2 YFSETQ. CDR3 length: 12 residues. V was clipped by 4 bases and J by 4 bases, with 8 bases between them. CDR3 DNA: TGCGCCAGCAGCCTGCCGGGAGAGACCCAGTACTTC. Its protein is CASSLPGETQYF.